This TCR beta chain was recorded in a study of shared clonotypes between healthy human individuals. For the study at large: CD8 memory received one plate per donor, CD8 naive two, CD4 memory three and CD4 naive three. General study results and limits: How much donors shared clonotypes was expected to be affected by sequencing depth. Shared clonotypes: about 4.6% naive CD4, around 3.4% naive CD8, 2.3% memory CD4, 0.4% to 0.5% memory CD8.

The repertoire was sequenced with immunoSEQ multiplex PCR; TCRdb's copy has only in-frame clones and lacks some. The sample carries over 1.4 million clones, around 95% recorded once. Points on this clone: Its target is not known. Sequence at one end of the junction differs from germline and may be a read error. Other DNA sequences in the same sample also yield this CDR3.

All donors were Caucasian adults living in Nashville, Tennessee. This CDR3 is 13 amino acids long. Germline V gene data show CDR1 as MNHNS and CDR2 as SASEGT. The chain is built from TRBV6-1 and TRBJ2-7; unclear D gene. The sample was naive CD4+ T cells sorted from blood. The subset was: CD45RA+ positively selected. The TCR sequence derives from a man younger than 40 in good health. Written as DNA, the CDR3 is TGTGCCAGCAGCGAAGTAGTCTCCTACGAGCAGTACTTC. Amino acid sequence: CASSEVVSYEQYF.